Each of the 32 T cell receptor beta chains below was sequenced from the same sample in a study of blood T cell repertoires in COVID-19. Repertoires were generated with immunoSEQ multiplex PCR, while TCRdb's copy carries only in-frame clones and drops some. The sample has over 70,000 clones, 88% seen once. Sequencing was carried out using peripheral blood. The receptors were sampled from a woman aged 80 or over with acute or convalescent COVID-19.

The rearrangement joins TRBV28 to TRBJ2-3, with TRBD2 identical over 9 bases. The V and J ends lost 5 bases and 2 bases, in that order; junction bases with no gene match: 11. Per germline, CDR1 MDHEN and CDR2 SYDVKM. The CDR3 covers 17 residues. The CDR3, as DNA: TGTGCCAGCAGTCCAGCTACTAGCGGGCCCGACACAGATACGCAGTATTTT. Translated, it gives CASSPATSGPDTDTQYF.

The chain links TRBV4-3 to TRBJ1-2; D gene uncertain. The germline gives CDR1 LGHNA, CDR2 YSLEER. V lost 0 bases, J lost 8 bases, and 16 bases lay in between. The CDR3 totals 15 residues. Here the CDR3 reads CASSQDDRYERGYTF. DNA of the CDR3: TGCGCCAGCAGCCAAGATGACCGATATGAGCGGGGCTACACCTTC.

The chain carries TRBV29-1 and TRBJ1-2; no clear D. The ends were cut back, 4 bases at V and 8 bases at J, with 8 bases in the middle. The CDR3 spans 10 residues. Germline lookup yields CDR1 SQVTM and CDR2 ANQGSEA. The CDR3 DNA is TGCAGCGTTGGGCATTCGGGCTACACCTTC. Its protein product is CSVGHSGYTF.

This chain connects TRBV18 to TRBJ1-1; 11 nucleotides agree with TRBD1. The CDR3 is 15 residues long. Looked up from germline, CDR1 is KGHSH and CDR2 is LQKENI. J lost 6 bases, V lost 6 bases, and 9 bases had no gene match. The CDR3 nucleotides read TGTGCCAGCTCCCCGGGTCCGGACAGGGGGCCTGAAGCTTTCTTT. It specifies CASSPGPDRGPEAFF.

This chain links TRBV20-1 with TRBJ2-1, with a possible D match to TRBD2 (6 bases). Deletions cut 3 bases from V and 7 bases from J, with 13 bases between. The CDR3 is 13 amino acids. CDR1 and CDR2 from the germline V gene are DFQATT and SNEGSKA (reference sequence). Here the CDR3 reads CSASRGIYNEQFF. The CDR3 nucleotides are TGCAGTGCTAGTCGCGGGATATATAATGAGCAGTTCTTC.

V usage is TRBV19 and J usage is TRBJ1-6; D may be TRBD1 (5 bases). Germline loops: CDR1 LNHDA, CDR2 SQIVND (reference sequence). Between the trimmed V and J ends, which lost 6 bases and 10 bases, there was a span of 13 bases. The length of the CDR3 is 13 residues. CDR3 sequence: CASREGLPSPLHF. The CDR3 DNA reads as TGTGCCAGTAGGGAGGGGTTACCCTCACCCCTCCACTTT.

The V and J genes are TRBV27 and TRBJ2-7; 7 bases fit TRBD1. This CDR3 has 15 residues. Germline assignment: CDR1 MNHEY and CDR2 SMNVEV (reference sequence). Germline trimming cut 2 bases from V and 4 bases from J; bases unmatched to any gene: 8. DNA of the CDR3: TGTGCCAGCAGTTTAAAGAGGGCACAGGGGTACGAGCAGTACTTC. Translated, it gives CASSLKRAQGYEQYF.

The chain couples TRBV2 to TRBJ2-3, with 9 bases fitting TRBD2. V trimming: 8 bases; J trimming: 2 bases; junction bases outside the gene matches: 11. The CDR3 totals 16 residues. Looked up from germline, CDR1 is SNHLY and CDR2 is FYNNEI. CDR3 nucleotides: TGTGCCAGCCAAGGGAAGGCGGGAGGGTACACAGATACGCAGTATTTT. Translating it yields CASQGKAGGYTDTQYF.

This clone was seen a single time. V is TRBV5-6 and J is TRBJ1-4; 7 bases align to TRBD1. The junction had 10 bases not matched to a gene; V was cut back by 4 bases and J by 1 base. Looked up from germline, CDR1 is SGHDT and CDR2 is YYEEEE. The CDR3 extends over 17 amino acids. The CDR3 sequence is CASSSPTGMGTNEKLFF. The CDR3 nucleotides are TGTGCCAGCAGCAGCCCGACAGGGATGGGAACTAATGAAAAACTGTTTTTT.

The rearrangement joins TRBV5-1 to TRBJ2-7, with TRBD2 matching over 9 bases. Germline V CDR1 and CDR2: SGHRS, YFSETQ. After removal of 0 bases from V and 1 base from J, the junction contained 5 bases not matched to a gene. The length of the CDR3 is 16 residues. The CDR3 loop reads CASSLVAGVESYEQYF. CDR3 sequence (DNA): TGCGCCAGCAGCTTGGTAGCGGGAGTGGAATCCTACGAGCAGTACTTC. Based on the CDR3 plus reference TRBV5-1 and TRBJ2-7, the full variable domain is KAGVTQTPRYLIKTRGQQVTLSCSPISGHRSVSWYQQTPGQGLQFLFEYFSETQRNKGNFPGRFSGRQFSNSRSEMNVSTLELGDSALYLCASSLVAGVESYEQYFGPGTRLTVT.

V gene TRBV5-4 combines with J gene TRBJ2-5, with D perhaps TRBD1 (6 bases). The CDR3 runs 14 residues. V lost 0 bases to trimming and J lost 2 bases, with 8 bases between them. CDR1 and CDR2 from the germline V gene are SGHNT and YYREEE (reference sequence). DNA for the CDR3: TGTGCCAGCAGCTTGGGGACAGAGCAAGAGACCCAGTACTTC. Translation gives CASSLGTEQETQYF. The whole variable domain, remainder taken from reference TRBV5-4 and TRBJ2-5, is ETGVTQSPTHLIKTRGQQVTLRCSSQSGHNTVSWYQQALGQGPQFIFQYYREEENGRGNFPPRFSGLQFPNYSSELNVNALELDDSALYLCASSLGTEQETQYFGPGTRLLVL.

Note on this clone: The junction and the germline gene differ at one end; a read error may be behind it. The V call is TRBV7-7, the J call TRBJ1-1; TRBD1 matches 7 bases. Germline V CDR1 and CDR2: SSHAT, FNYEAQ (reference sequence). The CDR3 spans 13 residues. CDR3 sequence: CASSYDRDTEAFF. The CDR3 coding sequence is TGTGCTAGCAGTTACGACAGGGACACTGAAGCTTTCTTT. Based on the CDR3 plus reference TRBV7-7 and TRBJ1-1, the full variable domain is GAGVSQSPRYKVTKRGQDVTLRCDPISSHATLYWYQQALGQGPEFLTYFNYEAQPDKSGLPSDRFSAERPEGSISTLTIQRTEQRDSAMYRCASSYDRDTEAFFGQGTRLTVV.

V is TRBV2 and J is TRBJ2-1; the match to TRBD2 covers 15 bases. The V gene's germline CDR1 is SNHLY and CDR2 FYNNEI. Unmatched junction bases numbered 12, after V lost 7 bases and J lost 5 bases. The CDR3 runs 18 residues. CDR3 amino acids: CASNVGLAGGSKHNEQFF. CDR3 coding DNA: TGTGCCAGCAACGTGGGACTAGCGGGGGGAAGTAAGCACAATGAGCAGTTCTTC.

The V call is TRBV7-2, the J call TRBJ2-4; 10 nucleotides align to TRBD1. With V trimmed by 0 bases and J by 0 bases, 8 bases remained unmatched. The CDR3 loop spans 19 amino acids. Germline CDR1 SGHTA, CDR2 FQGNSA. The CDR3 region is CASSLAGQGEFSAKNIQYF. Written as DNA, the CDR3 is TGTGCCAGCAGCTTAGCAGGACAGGGGGAATTTTCAGCCAAAAACATTCAGTACTTC.

V gene TRBV9 combines with J gene TRBJ1-6; 8 bases are shared with TRBD1. Looked up from germline, CDR1 is SGDLS and CDR2 is YYNGEE. The CDR3 totals 15 residues. V lost 3 bases and J lost 10; bases outside the gene matches: 9. The CDR3 DNA reads TGTGCCAGCAGCGCCGGGACAGGAATGGGATCACCCCTCCACTTT. Translation: CASSAGTGMGSPLHF.

V usage is TRBV18 and J usage is TRBJ1-3; no clear D. Germline values: CDR1 KGHSH, CDR2 LQKENI. Trimming removed 6 bases at V and 0 bases at J, with 12 bases between. The CDR3 extends over 15 amino acids. The CDR3 spells CASSRVVFSGNTIYF. The CDR3 nucleotides read TGTGCCAGCTCGCGTGTGGTATTCTCTGGAAACACCATATATTTT.

The V call is TRBV6-5, the J call TRBJ2-1; 7 bases agree with TRBD2. This CDR3 has 15 amino acids. The junction had 6 bases not matched to a gene; V was cut back by 0 bases and J by 7 bases. Germline CDR1 reads MNHEY; CDR2 reads SVGAGI. CDR3 coding DNA: TGTGCCAGCAGTTACTCGCGGGGGAGTAGAAATGAGCAGTTCTTC. Its protein product is CASSYSRGSRNEQFF.

The chain is built from TRBV19 and TRBJ1-2; 11 nucleotides align to TRBD1. Trimming at V came to 7 bases and at J to 8 bases, leaving 12 bases not matched to a gene. Germline loops: CDR1 LNHDA, CDR2 SQIVND (reference sequence). This CDR3 is 15 amino acids long. CDR3 protein: CASNLLRTGGAGYTF. In DNA form, the CDR3 reads TGTGCCAGTAATCTCCTTCGGACAGGGGGCGCGGGCTACACCTTC.

CDR3 sequence (DNA): TGTGCCAGCAGCCCGGGGACAGGGAGAACCGCCTACGAGCAGTACTTC. Translated, it gives CASSPGTGRTAYEQYF. The rearrangement links TRBV5-4 to TRBJ2-7, with 9 positions matching TRBD1. Germline-derived CDR1 and CDR2 are SGHNT and YYREEE (reference sequence). V dropped 4 bases and J dropped 2; count of bases not matched to a gene: 10. The length of the CDR3 is 16 residues.

This sequence joins TRBV7-9 and TRBJ2-3, with 10 bases lining up with TRBD2. The germline gives CDR1 SEHNR, CDR2 FQNEAQ (reference sequence). The V gene end was trimmed by 5 bases and the J gene end by 0 bases; junction bases not matched to a gene: 5. CDR3 length equals 16 residues. The CDR3 here is CASSDWTSGSTDTQYF. CDR3 nucleotide sequence: TGTGCCAGCAGCGATTGGACTAGCGGTAGCACAGATACGCAGTATTTT.

The chain recombines TRBV4-1 with TRBJ1-4, with TRBD1 as a possible D gene (5 bases). Germline-derived CDR1 and CDR2 are MGHRA and YSYEKL. V was trimmed by 1 base and J by 4 bases, leaving 16 bases between them. CDR3 size: 17 residues. This chain's CDR3 is CASSQAPLDRGNEKLFF. DNA for the CDR3: TGCGCCAGCAGCCAAGCTCCACTCGACAGAGGTAATGAAAAACTGTTTTTT.

V usage is TRBV15 and J usage is TRBJ2-3; 8 nucleotides match TRBD2. V lost 1 base to trimming and J lost 9 bases; unmatched junction nucleotides: 15. Germline values: CDR1 LNHNV, CDR2 YYDKDF (reference sequence). The CDR3 totals 17 residues. Here the CDR3 DNA reads TGTGCCACCAGCAGAGGATCAACCGGGACTAGACGACCCACGCAGTATTTT. This translates into CATSRGSTGTRRPTQYF.

This clone has only one observation. The chain combines TRBV19 with TRBJ1-5; 9 nucleotides agree with TRBD1. Germline V lookup: CDR1 LNHDA, CDR2 SQIVND (reference sequence). Trimming cost V 7 bases and J 7 bases; bases outside gene matches: 11. The CDR3 covers 15 residues. Here the CDR3 DNA reads TGTGCCAGTACCGAAGGACAGGGGAGGTGGCAGCCCCAGCATTTT. This encodes CASTEGQGRWQPQHF.

The V call is TRBV4-1, the J call TRBJ2-2; D perhaps matches TRBD1 (6 bases). Germline values: CDR1 MGHRA, CDR2 YSYEKL. V was clipped by 0 bases and J by 4 bases, with 12 bases between them. The CDR3 runs 16 residues. The CDR3: CASSQDLDRTTGELFF. As DNA, the CDR3 is TGCGCCAGCAGCCAAGATCTGGACAGAACCACCGGGGAGCTGTTTTTT.

The CDR3 loop reads CASSRAGTGGYEQYF. The CDR3 DNA is TGTGCCAGCAGTCGAGCCGGGACAGGGGGCTACGAGCAGTACTTC. The V call is TRBV6-5, the J call TRBJ2-7, with TRBD1 matching over 11 bases. Germline CDR1 reads MNHEY; CDR2 reads SVGAGI. The CDR3 runs to 15 residues. The ends lost 5 bases at V and 3 bases at J; junction bases unmatched: 6.

This clone was detected only a few times. This sequence joins TRBV11-1 and TRBJ1-1; D possibly corresponds to TRBD1 (5 bases). V was trimmed by 5 bases and J by 3 bases, leaving 19 bases between them. Germline CDR1 and CDR2: SGHAT and FQDESV (reference sequence). This CDR3 spans 16 amino acids. The CDR3 loop is CASSPHAGGRDTEAFF. CDR3 nucleotide sequence: TGTGCCAGCAGCCCCCATGCGGGGGGTCGAGACACTGAAGCTTTCTTT.

This chain links TRBV5-1 with TRBJ2-3, with 9 bases identical to TRBD1. This CDR3 contains 15 residues. Trimming at V came to 2 bases and at J to 4 bases, leaving 5 bases not matched to a gene. Germline V CDR1 and CDR2: SGHRS, YFSETQ. The CDR3 spells CASSLTGGIPDTQYF. CDR3 DNA: TGCGCCAGCAGCTTAACAGGGGGCATTCCAGATACGCAGTATTTT.

The chain is built from TRBV27 and TRBJ2-1, with a possible D match to TRBD2 (6 bases). The germline V and J ends were trimmed by 6 bases and 8 bases, with 17 bases remaining between them. There are 14 residues in the CDR3. Germline V gives CDR1 MNHEY, CDR2 SMNVEV (reference sequence). CDR3 amino acids: CASRAGFSRDEQFF. CDR3 DNA sequence: TGTGCCAGCAGGGCGGGATTCAGCCGGGATGAGCAGTTCTTC.

This clone has only a few counts. The V gene is TRBV20-1, the J gene TRBJ2-1; D is possibly TRBD2 (5 bases). V was clipped by 3 bases and J by 8 bases, with 8 bases between them. The germline V gene has CDR1 DFQATT and CDR2 SNEGSKA (reference sequence). There are 11 residues in the CDR3. Here the CDR3 reads CSASGVDEQFF. For the CDR3, the DNA is TGCAGTGCTAGCGGGGTTGATGAGCAGTTCTTC.

This chain joins TRBV18 and TRBJ1-2; 11 bases agree with TRBD1. The trim removed 6 bases at V and 5 bases at J, leaving 5 bases unmatched. Per germline, CDR1 KGHSH and CDR2 LQKENI. The CDR3 consists of 14 residues. CDR3 sequence reads: CASSPGQGAYGYTF. The CDR3 region has the DNA TGTGCCAGCTCCCCTGGACAGGGGGCTTATGGCTACACCTTC.

The V gene is TRBV4-3, the J gene TRBJ1-2, with TRBD1 matching over 7 bases. The CDR3 consists of 14 residues. The germline V gene encodes CDR1 LGHNA and CDR2 YSLEER. The ends lost 4 bases at V and 2 bases at J; junction bases unmatched: 4. This chain's CDR3 is CASSRTTGNYGYTF. CDR3 nucleotides: TGCGCCAGCAGCCGAACGACAGGGAACTATGGCTACACCTTC.

The chain links TRBV28 to TRBJ1-2; tentatively, D is TRBD1 (6 bases). The CDR3 runs to 12 residues. Trimming removed 8 bases at V and 2 bases at J, with 9 bases between. CDR1 MDHEN and CDR2 SYDVKM come from the germline V gene. CDR3 in amino acids: CASVQGNYGYTF. For the CDR3, the DNA is TGTGCCAGCGTACAGGGCAACTATGGCTACACCTTC.